The subject of this entry is one T cell receptor (beta chain). Germline CDR1 is SGHRS and CDR2 is YFSETQ. V lost 3 bases, J lost 0 bases, and 6 bases stayed unmatched. This CDR3 has 15 amino acids. The primer mix had 60 Vbeta and 13 Jbeta primers. Profiled with immunoSEQ multiplex PCR; TCRdb holds only in-frame clones, not every one. Found here are tens of thousands of clones, 55% to 70% of them singletons; the top ten hold 5.9%. This entry is derived from a study of cytomegalovirus exposure and HLA in healthy donors. The genes are TRBV5-1 and TRBJ2-7; TRBD1 agrees at 7 bases. Specimen: PBMCs. The source is a boy under 18 in good health and CMV-seropositive. CDR3 region: CASSSGTALSYEQYF. The CDR3 nucleotides read TGCGCCAGCAGCTCCGGGACAGCCCTCTCCTACGAGCAGTACTTC. Variable domain in full (rest from reference TRBV5-1 and TRBJ2-7): KAGVTQTPRYLIKTRGQQVTLSCSPISGHRSVSWYQQTPGQGLQFLFEYFSETQRNKGNFPGRFSGRQFSNSRSEMNVSTLELGDSALYLCASSSGTALSYEQYFGPGTRLTVT.